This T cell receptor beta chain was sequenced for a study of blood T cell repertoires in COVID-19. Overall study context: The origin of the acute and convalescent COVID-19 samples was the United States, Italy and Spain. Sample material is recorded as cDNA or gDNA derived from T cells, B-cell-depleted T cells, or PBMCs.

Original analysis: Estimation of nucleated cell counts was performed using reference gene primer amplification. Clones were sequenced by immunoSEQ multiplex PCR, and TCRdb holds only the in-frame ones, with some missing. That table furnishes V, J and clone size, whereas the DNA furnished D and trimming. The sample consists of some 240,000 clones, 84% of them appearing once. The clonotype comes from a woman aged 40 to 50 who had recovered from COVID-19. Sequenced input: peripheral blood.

Here the CDR3 reads CASRGDLNTGELFF. The CDR3 DNA is TGTGCCAGCAGGGGGGACTTGAACACCGGGGAGCTGTTTTTT. This chain joins TRBV11-2 and TRBJ2-2; a weak D match, TRBD2 (6 bases). The CDR3 covers 14 residues. The germline V gene has CDR1 SGHAT and CDR2 FQNNGV. The ends were cut back, 6 bases at V and 1 base at J, with 9 bases in the middle.